This T cell receptor beta chain came from a study of molecular identifiers for immune sequencing clone quantification. Study-level results: Clones above 20 RNA copies contained over 97% of effector molecules but under 1% of naive ones.

Looked up from germline, CDR1 is KGHSH and CDR2 is LQKENI. The CDR3 spans 12 residues. V shed 2 bases and J shed 2 bases, with 4 bases lying between them. As to this clonotype: Its antigen is undetermined.

TCRdb independently ran MiXCR on the PCR reads; one entry per CDR3 protein. The sample includes 350,000 or so distinct CDR3 sequences, roughly 23% of them seen just once. The sample consisted of naive CD8+ T cells from blood, with Jurkat cell RNA spiked in. The sample's subset: FACS-sorted CD8+CD4-CCR7+CD45RA+ naive T cells. This TCR was sampled from a human donor in good health. Some libraries in this study had Jurkat cell RNA spiked in. The chain employs TRBV18 and TRBJ2-7; D is uncertain. CDR3 amino acids: CASSPSTYEQYF. The CDR3 region has the DNA TGTGCCAGCTCACCAAGTACCTACGAGCAGTACTTC.